Detailed here is one T cell receptor (beta chain). CDR1 SEHNR and CDR2 FQNEAQ come from the germline V gene (reference sequence). This CDR3 is built from 15 residues. V dropped 1 base and J dropped 7 bases, with 16 bases sitting between them. This entry comes from a study of shared clonotypes between healthy human individuals. The material for each subset, its genomic DNA, was split evenly across several immunoSEQ plates. As handled by the study authors: Filtering of immunoSEQ junctional sequences could not match full-length read filtering. Repertoires were generated with immunoSEQ multiplex PCR, while TCRdb's copy carries only in-frame clones and drops some. V and J calls and clone size are copied from that table; D and trimming were computed from the DNA. The sample holds approximately 2.5 million clones, over 85% seen once.

This sequence was found in a man between 18 and 29 years old in good health. Some clones in this sample may be carry-over from other donors' samples. Sequences were obtained from naive CD4+ T cells from PBMCs. Subset: CD45RA+ positively selected. The chain carries TRBV7-9 and TRBJ1-1, with D perhaps TRBD1 (5 bases). The CDR3 nucleotides are TGTGCCAGCAGCTTAGTTTGGGGCGGGGGAATTGAAGCTTTCTTT. This encodes CASSLVWGGGIEAFF.